This TCR beta chain was observed in a study of tumor-infiltrating lymphocytes in localized non-small cell lung cancer. About the study: Some samples were collected after neoadjuvant chemotherapy; smokers, never-smokers and several histologies were included.

V was clipped by 7 bases and J by 1 base, with 9 bases between them. The CDR3 runs to 13 residues. The germline V gene encodes CDR1 SGDLS and CDR2 YYNGEE. Overall study findings and caveats: T-cell fraction did not differ between immunotypes IM1 and IM2.

The repertoire was sequenced with immunoSEQ multiplex PCR; TCRdb's copy has only in-frame clones and lacks some. This table holds roughly 6,900 clones, approximately 75% found once. In its sample, this clone ranks as medium-sized. Its antigen remains unknown. The sequence was obtained from a human donor with non-small cell lung cancer. Sequencing input: lung tumor tissue. The chain has TRBV9 and TRBJ1-3; D call uncertain. The CDR3 is CASGGESGNTIYF. CDR3 coding DNA: TGTGCCAGCGGCGGGGAATCTGGAAACACCATATATTTT.